One and the same sample provided the 9 T cell receptor beta chains below, sequenced in a study of CD8 T cells in ankylosing spondylitis. TCRdb reprocessed the 5' RACE reads with MiXCR, giving one entry per CDR3 protein. The sample carries roughly 220,000 distinct CDR3 sequences, about 10% recorded once. Sequenced material: blood, either unsorted or a sorted T cell fraction (not recorded which). These receptors were collected from a male donor with ankylosing spondylitis or in good health (not recorded which).

This clonotype appeared many times. The chain is built from TRBV3-1 and TRBJ1-1; D call uncertain. Trimming pared 7 bases from V and 5 bases from J, leaving 14 bases between. Germline values: CDR1 LGHDT, CDR2 YNNKEL (reference sequence). The CDR3 runs 13 residues. In DNA form, the CDR3 reads TGTGCCAGCAAAACAAGGACGGGGACTGAAGCTTTCTTT. Translating gives CASKTRTGTEAFF.

Many counts were recorded for this clonotype. The V call is TRBV6-1, the J call TRBJ2-3; TRBD2 agrees at 7 bases. The germline CDR1 and CDR2 sequences are MNHNS and SASEGT. The CDR3 consists of 14 residues. Trimming took 8 bases from V and 2 from J; bases not matched to a gene: 7. The CDR3 protein is CASSASGSTDTQYF. The CDR3 region has the DNA TGTGCCAGCTCGGCTAGCGGATCCACAGATACGCAGTATTTT.

This clonotype was detected only a few times. The V gene is TRBV30, the J gene TRBJ2-1; 12 bases agree with TRBD2. Trimming cost V 4 bases and J 0 bases; bases outside gene matches: 7. Germline CDR1 and CDR2: GTSNPN and SVGIG (reference sequence). The CDR3 spans 17 residues. CDR3: CAWTSGGARSSYNEQFF. The DNA of the CDR3 is TGTGCCTGGACTAGCGGGGGGGCCCGAAGCTCCTACAATGAGCAGTTCTTC.

At least ten counts were recorded for this clonotype. The rearrangement joins TRBV20-1 to TRBJ1-1; D is possibly TRBD1 (5 bases). This CDR3 has 13 residues. The ends were cut back, 1 base at V and 3 bases at J, with 9 bases in the middle. Germline lookup yields CDR1 DFQATT and CDR2 SNEGSKA (reference sequence). The CDR3 loop is CSARVGVDTEAFF. The DNA of the CDR3 is TGCAGTGCTAGAGTAGGGGTGGACACTGAAGCTTTCTTT.

This sequence joins TRBV3-1 and TRBJ2-2; 7 bases match TRBD1. V lost 10 bases to trimming and J lost 4 bases; unmatched junction nucleotides: 21. Germline V lookup: CDR1 LGHDT, CDR2 YNNKEL (reference sequence). The CDR3 is made up of 18 amino acids. CDR3 in DNA: TGTGCCACCTGCCAAGATCGGAGAACAGGGGTGGGCACCGGGGAGCTGTTTTTT. Residues: CATCQDRRTGVGTGELFF.

This clonotype has more than one count but fewer than ten. This chain links TRBV29-1 with TRBJ2-3; no firm D call. From germline, CDR1 is SQVTM and CDR2 ANQGSEA. CDR3 size: 12 residues. V lost 3 bases, J lost 0 bases, and 4 bases lay in between. CDR3 sequence reads: CSVDASTDTQYF. In DNA form, the CDR3 reads TGCAGCGTTGATGCCAGCACAGATACGCAGTATTTT.

The rearrangement joins TRBV7-3 to TRBJ2-1; D tentatively fits TRBD1 or TRBD2 (5 bases each). CDR1 and CDR2 (germline): SGHTA, FQGTGA. The CDR3 is made up of 14 amino acids. Trimming removed 1 base at V and 15 bases at J, with 19 bases between. CDR3 DNA: TGTGCCAGCAGCTTAAGTGCTGATTCGGGGCCTGCGTTCTTC. This gives the protein CASSLSADSGPAFF.

In its sample, this clonotype was seen many times. V and J are TRBV3-1 and TRBJ1-1, with D maybe TRBD1 (5 bases). Germline V gene sequence: CDR1 LGHDT, CDR2 YNNKEL (reference sequence). The CDR3 spans 14 residues. V lost 0 bases to trimming and J lost 1 base, with 6 bases between them. The CDR3 DNA follows: TGTGCCAGCAGCCAAGAAACAGGGAACACTGAAGCTTTCTTT. Translated, it gives CASSQETGNTEAFF.

This clonotype was found a few times. The rearrangement uses TRBV5-6 and TRBJ2-7; possibly TRBD1 or TRBD2 for D (5 bases each). The CDR3 consists of 16 residues. Trimming removed 2 bases at V and 5 bases at J, with 20 bases between. CDR1 and CDR2 (germline): SGHDT, YYEEEE. The CDR3 DNA follows: TGTGCCAGCAGCTTCTTGTATCGGGGCAAATACGACGAGCAGTACTTC. This gives the protein CASSFLYRGKYDEQYF.